Listed here are 22 T cell receptor beta chains from one sample, sequenced in a study of patients and donors after allogeneic stem cell transplantation. MiXCR, applied by TCRdb to the RT-PCR reads, yields one record per CDR3 protein. The sample records more than 850,000 distinct CDR3 sequences, roughly 18% being singletons. The sequenced sample was blood, either unsorted or a sorted T cell fraction (not recorded which). These receptors were collected from a human donor who was either an allogeneic HSCT recipient or a stem cell or donor lymphocyte infusion donor (not recorded which). It is not recorded whose cells these are; they may come from a transplant donor.

The chain has TRBV5-4 and TRBJ1-1; possibly TRBD1 for D (6 bases). With 0 bases removed from V and 0 bases from J, the gap between germline ends came to 21 bases. Germline loops: CDR1 SGHNT, CDR2 YYREEE (reference sequence). The CDR3 is made up of 19 amino acids. For the CDR3, the DNA is TGTGCCAGCAGCTTGGCCGCAGGGGCCCTCCAGTTTTTGAACACTGAAGCTTTCTTT. Protein product: CASSLAAGALQFLNTEAFF.

The rearrangement links TRBV14 to TRBJ2-3; TRBD2 matches at 9 bases. V was pared by 3 bases and J by 3 bases, with 13 bases of the junction left unmatched. The CDR3 length is 18 residues. Per germline, CDR1 SGHDN and CDR2 FVKESK. CDR3 protein: CASSHGHYSGSSTDTQYF. DNA for the CDR3: TGTGCCAGCAGCCATGGCCACTATAGCGGGAGTTCAACAGATACGCAGTATTTT.

This clonotype showed up just a few times. V is TRBV5-1 and J is TRBJ1-3; D not resolved. Germline CDR1 SGHRS, CDR2 YFSETQ. This CDR3 region has 15 residues. Trimming pared 0 bases from V and 2 bases from J, leaving 9 bases between. Written as DNA, the CDR3 is TGCGCCAGCAGCTTGGAGGGTACGCCTGGAAACACCATATATTTT. Protein: CASSLEGTPGNTIYF. The whole variable domain, filled in from reference TRBV5-1 and TRBJ1-3, reads KAGVTQTPRYLIKTRGQQVTLSCSPISGHRSVSWYQQTPGQGLQFLFEYFSETQRNKGNFPGRFSGRQFSNSRSEMNVSTLELGDSALYLCASSLEGTPGNTIYFGEGSWLTVV.

The chain recombines TRBV12-3 or TRBV12-4 with TRBJ1-5; D gene unclear. V lost 8 bases to trimming and J lost 3 bases, with 14 bases between them. The CDR3 is made up of 14 amino acids. In nucleotides, the CDR3 is TGTGCCAGCTCTCTCCCAGGTTTCAATCAGCCCCAGCATTTT. Its protein product is CASSLPGFNQPQHF.

The V and J genes are TRBV18 and TRBJ2-5; 11 bases align to TRBD2. With V trimmed by 4 bases and J by 1 base, 2 bases remained unmatched. CDR1 is KGHSH and CDR2 is LQKENI in the germline V gene. The CDR3 is 15 residues long. CDR3 in DNA: TGTGCCAGCTCACGGGGACTAGCGGCCCAAGAGACCCAGTACTTC. Amino acids: CASSRGLAAQETQYF.

The genes are TRBV6-2 or TRBV6-3 and TRBJ1-1; a possible D gene is TRBD1 (5 bases). V lost 0 bases, J lost 13 bases, and 18 bases lay in between. Germline V gives CDR1 MNHEY, CDR2 SVGEGT. The CDR3 sequence is 14 residues long. The CDR3 coding sequence is TGTGCCAGCAGTTACTCGAGCCCCCCCGACGGGGGTTTCTTT. Translated: CASSYSSPPDGGFF.

The CDR3 region is CAWTSGRVETQYF. CDR3 coding DNA: TGTGCCTGGACTAGCGGGAGGGTGGAGACCCAGTACTTC. This chain connects TRBV30 to TRBJ2-5; 12 nucleotides agree with TRBD2. CDR1 and CDR2 from the germline V gene are GTSNPN and SVGIG (reference sequence). The CDR3 runs 13 residues. Trimming took 4 bases from V and 5 from J; bases not matched to a gene: 2.

This chain joins TRBV12-3 or TRBV12-4 and TRBJ2-7; D is unresolved. The CDR3 length is 14 residues. The V and J ends lost 2 bases and 5 bases respectively, with 13 bases between them. CDR3 sequence reads: CASSLRLGLDEQYF. The CDR3 region has the DNA TGTGCCAGCAGTTTAAGGCTGGGTTTGGACGAGCAGTACTTC.

This clonotype appeared a few times. This chain connects TRBV6-1 to TRBJ1-2; possible D gene TRBD1, 5 bases. The germline gives CDR1 MNHNS, CDR2 SASEGT. The CDR3 totals 14 residues. Trimming left V 3 bases short and J 8 bases short, with 16 bases between. The CDR3 region has the DNA TGTGCCAGCAGTGAGGGTACGGGACCTATAGGCTACACCTTC. It yields the protein CASSEGTGPIGYTF.

Only a few counts were recorded for this clonotype. The chain couples TRBV2 to TRBJ1-6; D gene unclear. The germline CDR1 and CDR2 sequences are SNHLY and FYNNEI. The CDR3 runs to 14 residues. V was pared by 3 bases and J by 3 bases, with 6 bases between. The CDR3, as DNA: TGTGCCAGCAGTGAGCCAAGCTATAATTCACCCCTCCACTTT. Amino acid sequence: CASSEPSYNSPLHF.

The chain employs TRBV27 and TRBJ2-7; D is uncertain. Germline values: CDR1 MNHEY, CDR2 SMNVEV (reference sequence). The V end was cut by 2 bases, the J end by 1 base, with 12 bases between. The CDR3 length is 15 residues. This chain's CDR3 is CASSLTSRYSYEQYF. The CDR3 nucleotides are TGTGCCAGCAGTTTAACGTCCCGCTATTCCTACGAGCAGTACTTC.

CDR3 in amino acids: CASSSARGPTLDEQFF. CDR3 nucleotide sequence: TGTGCCAGCAGCTCAGCGAGGGGACCGACCCTAGATGAGCAGTTCTTC. The rearrangement uses TRBV9 and TRBJ2-1; D may correspond to TRBD1 or TRBD2 (5 bases each). The length of the CDR3 is 16 residues. V was clipped by 4 bases and J by 8 bases, with 22 bases between them. The V gene's germline CDR1 is SGDLS and CDR2 YYNGEE.

The chain has TRBV12-3 or TRBV12-4 and TRBJ2-1, with TRBD1 matching over 9 bases. The J segment lost 9 bases and the V segment lost 2 bases, leaving 11 bases of the junction unmatched. This CDR3 contains 16 residues. CDR3 DNA sequence: TGTGCCAGCAGTTTATTGAGTACAGGGGGCTCGGGTGAGCAGTTCTTC. Translated: CASSLLSTGGSGEQFF.

This clonotype was recorded at least ten times. V usage is TRBV12-3 or TRBV12-4 and J usage is TRBJ1-2, with TRBD1 as a possible D gene (6 bases). The CDR3 length is 16 residues. Trimming removed 9 bases at V and 3 bases at J, with 23 bases between. Here the CDR3 DNA reads TGTGCCAGTTCGAATCAGGATATAGAGGGGGACTATGGCTACACCTTC. Residues: CASSNQDIEGDYGYTF.

This clonotype was detected a few times. The chain has TRBV27 and TRBJ2-1, with a weak D call TRBD1 (8 bases). Trimming stripped 8 bases from V and 9 bases from J, with 17 bases between. The CDR3 spans 13 residues. CDR1 MNHEY and CDR2 SMNVEV come from the germline V gene (reference sequence). As DNA, the CDR3 is TGTGCCAGCGGACAGGGCAGGGGGGGTGAGCAGTTCTTC. Its translation: CASGQGRGGEQFF.

The chain employs TRBV5-1 and TRBJ2-1, with D hard to call. Germline CDR1 and CDR2: SGHRS and YFSETQ. This CDR3 has 13 amino acids. The V gene lost 1 base and the J gene lost 5 bases, with 7 bases spanning the gap. CDR3 nucleotide sequence: TGCGCCAGCAGCTTGACCGGTCACAATGAGCAGTTCTTC. Protein: CASSLTGHNEQFF.

CDR3 protein: CSVESDSFSRWGYTF. The CDR3 DNA reads TGCAGCGTTGAGTCCGACAGTTTTAGTCGCTGGGGCTACACCTTC. The chain is built from TRBV29-1 and TRBJ1-2, with D possibly being TRBD1 (5 bases). CDR1 and CDR2 from the germline V gene are SQVTM and ANQGSEA. V lost 3 bases, J lost 8 bases, and 22 bases lay in between. This CDR3 region has 15 residues.

This clonotype was picked up a small number of times. The V call is TRBV20-1, the J call TRBJ2-3, with 9 positions matching TRBD1. CDR3 length equals 14 residues. Germline V lookup: CDR1 DFQATT, CDR2 SNEGSKA (reference sequence). With V trimmed by 1 base and J by 6 bases, 5 bases remained unmatched. Here the CDR3 reads CSARADRGVDTQYF. The CDR3 DNA reads as TGCAGTGCTAGAGCGGACAGGGGTGTGGATACGCAGTATTTT.

This clonotype was seen only a few times. The chain recombines TRBV7-8 with TRBJ1-4; D unclear. Trimming removed 0 bases at V and 8 bases at J, with 10 bases between. Germline CDR1 is SGHVS and CDR2 is FQNEAQ. CDR3 length equals 14 residues. CDR3 sequence (DNA): TGTGCCAGCAGCTTAGCACCAGGAGGGGAAAAACTGTTTTTT. Translation gives CASSLAPGGEKLFF. The full variable domain, rest sourced from reference TRBV7-8 and TRBJ1-4, is GAGVSQSPRYKVAKRGQDVALRCDPISGHVSLFWYQQALGQGPEFLTYFQNEAQLDKSGLPSDRFFAERPEGSVSTLKIQRTQQEDSAVYLCASSLAPGGEKLFFGSGTQLSVL.

This clonotype was seen ten or more times. The CDR3 nucleotides read TGTGCCAGCAGCGAGACAGGGAGCTCCTATAATTCACCCCTCCACTTT. The encoded protein is CASSETGSSYNSPLHF. This chain joins TRBV7-8 and TRBJ1-6; 7 bases are a match to TRBD1. Unmatched junction bases numbered 4, after V lost 5 bases and J lost 0 bases. In germline, CDR1 is SGHVS, CDR2 FQNEAQ. CDR3 length: 16 residues.

This clonotype was counted at least ten times. The CDR3 here is CSATLILERETQYF. CDR3 nucleotides: TGCAGTGCTACCCTTATTCTAGAGCGAGAGACCCAGTACTTC. The rearrangement uses TRBV20-1 and TRBJ2-5, with D unresolved. This CDR3 has 14 amino acids. In germline, CDR1 is DFQATT, CDR2 SNEGSKA (reference sequence). The V end lost 4 bases, the J end lost 4 bases, and 16 bases lay between the germline ends.

V and J are TRBV2 and TRBJ1-2; D uncertain. The CDR3 runs to 16 residues. Germline CDR1 SNHLY, CDR2 FYNNEI. V was trimmed by 7 bases and J by 4 bases, leaving 22 bases between them. The CDR3 nucleotides read TGTGCCAGCAAAGCCAGCGCCGGCCGGTTTGTCTATGGCTACACCTTC. This encodes CASKASAGRFVYGYTF. The full variable domain, rest sourced from reference TRBV2 and TRBJ1-2, is EPEVTQTPSHQVTQMGQEVILRCVPISNHLYFYWYRQILGQKVEFLVSFYNNEISEKSEIFDDQFSVERPDGSNFTLKIRSTKLEDSAMYFCASKASAGRFVYGYTFGSGTRLTVV.